Given below is one TCR beta chain in context. Antigen: not known. Next came a second PCR, run for about 6 to 12 cycles, which used a sample-barcoded 5' primer along with a J-beta primer mix. Sequencing of every sample gave 2.5 million or more CDR3-containing paired-end reads. TCRdb processed the 5' RACE reads anew with MiXCR; each CDR3 protein has one entry. Here the sample spans 1.2 million to 1.5 million distinct CDR3 sequences, roughly 64% being singletons. This sample was included in a study of blood T cells in healthy people across ages. Broader study findings: Samples with more naive T cells showed higher observed beta diversity.

V was trimmed by 4 bases and J by 1 base, leaving 9 bases between them. This CDR3 has 14 amino acids. The germline gives CDR1 SGHVS, CDR2 FNYEAQ. The chain employs TRBV7-6 and TRBJ2-3; D is possibly TRBD2 (5 bases). The sample consisted of blood. The sequence was obtained from a man aged 18 to 29 in good health. The CDR3 bases are TGTGCCAGCAGCTCATGGCGGGGCACAGATACGCAGTATTTT. Translation: CASSSWRGTDTQYF.